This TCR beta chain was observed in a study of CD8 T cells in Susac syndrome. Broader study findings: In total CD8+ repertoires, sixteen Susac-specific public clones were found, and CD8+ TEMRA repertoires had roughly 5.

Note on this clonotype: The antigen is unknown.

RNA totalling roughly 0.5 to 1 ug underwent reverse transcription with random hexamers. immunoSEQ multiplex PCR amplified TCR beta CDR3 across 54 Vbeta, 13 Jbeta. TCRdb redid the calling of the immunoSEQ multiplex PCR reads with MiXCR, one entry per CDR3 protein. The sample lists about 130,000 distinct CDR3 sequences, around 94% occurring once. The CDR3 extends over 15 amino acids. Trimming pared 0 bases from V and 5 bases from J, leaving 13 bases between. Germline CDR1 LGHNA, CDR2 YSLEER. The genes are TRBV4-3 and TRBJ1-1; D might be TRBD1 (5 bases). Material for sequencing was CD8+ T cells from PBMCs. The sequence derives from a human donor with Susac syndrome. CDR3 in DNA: TGCGCCAGCAGCCAAGATCGGCACGAGGGGACTGAAGCTTTCTTT. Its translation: CASSQDRHEGTEAFF.